This paragraph reports one TCR beta chain. These data belong to a study of CD8+CD57+ T cells in acquired aplastic anemia. Flow cytometry had shown expanded CD8+CD57+ cells in the patients chosen for sequencing. The CDR3 has 14 residues. J gave up 3 bases and V 5 bases, and 7 bases lay outside the gene matches. Germline CDR1 is SGHVS and CDR2 is FNYEAQ. Genomic DNA, the template, was used for profiling of the TCR beta VDJ and CDR3. TCRdb analysed the reads with MiXCR anew, one entry per CDR3 protein. The sample comprises approximately 220,000 distinct CDR3 sequences, over 40% of which are singletons, and 20% rests with the top ten.

The chain joins TRBV7-6 to TRBJ2-7; TRBD1 matches at 7 bases. What was sequenced was sorted CD4+, CD8+, or CD8+CD57+ T cells (not recorded which) from PBMCs. The TCR was taken from a human donor with aplastic anemia. The CDR3 is CASSRTDRNYEQYF. The CDR3 DNA is TGTGCCAGCAGCCGGACGGACAGGAACTACGAGCAGTACTTC.